The sequence of this TCR beta chain was determined in a study of blood T cell repertoires in COVID-19. Study in general: Samples representing acute and convalescent COVID-19 were sourced from the United States, Italy and Spain. The analysed material was cDNA or gDNA that came from T cells, B-cell-depleted T cells, or PBMCs.

V was pared by 1 base and J by 12 bases, with 16 bases between. This CDR3 spans 13 amino acids. Germline CDR1 reads SQVTM; CDR2 reads ANQGSEA. This clone was seen a single time. Per the original methods: Amplification of reference gene primers provided the estimated nucleated cell counts. This table comes from immunoSEQ multiplex PCR, and its TCRdb copy is limited to in-frame clones, with some not included. V and J calls and clone size come straight from that table; D and trimming were deduced from the DNA. This repertoire shows 40,000 to 60,000 clones, around 85% found once; its top ten account for under 6%.

The sequence was obtained from a woman aged 60-70 years with acute or convalescent COVID-19. Sequencing was performed on peripheral blood. The chain is built from TRBV29-1 and TRBJ2-1, with a tentative D call TRBD2 (6 bases). The CDR3 DNA is TGCAGCGTTGAAGTGGGTCGAGCGGGTCTGCAGTTCTTC. It specifies CSVEVGRAGLQFF.